Following are 8 T cell receptor beta chains from one sample sequenced in a study of blood T cell repertoires in COVID-19. Sequencing used immunoSEQ multiplex PCR; TCRdb keeps in-frame clones, though not all of them. The sample has over 200,000 clones; roughly four fifths are singletons. Sequencing was carried out using PBMCs or T cells enriched from blood (not recorded which). These receptors all come from a man aged 60 to 75 who had recovered from COVID-19.

This clone was observed once. V is TRBV21-1 and J is TRBJ1-6; TRBD1 is the table's D call, not checked against the DNA. TRBV21-1 is a recognized pseudogene. The CDR3 spans 18 residues. CDR3 nucleotide sequence: TGTGCCAGCAGCGGTCAAGGGACAGGGGGCTCCTATAATTCACCCCTCCACTTT. Amino acid sequence: CASSGQGTGGSYNSPLHF.

This clone has only one observation. J is TRBJ1-2 and V is TRBV19, with 7 bases matching TRBD1. The CDR3 has 12 residues. CDR1 LNHDA and CDR2 SQIVND come from the germline V gene (reference sequence). J was trimmed by 3 bases and V by 6 bases; bases with no gene match: 1. CDR3 amino acids: CASRDRYYGYTF. CDR3 bases: TGTGCCAGTAGGGACAGGTACTATGGCTACACCTTC.

The chain links TRBV5-1 to TRBJ1-3; TRBD1 matches at 8 bases. This CDR3 is 18 amino acids long. Germline V gene sequence: CDR1 SGHRS, CDR2 YFSETQ. V lost 1 base, J lost 0 bases, and 9 bases stayed unmatched. CDR3 nucleotide sequence: TGCGCCAGCAGCTTGCCCAGGACAGGGACGGACTCTGGAAACACCATATATTTT. Its protein is CASSLPRTGTDSGNTIYF.

The V gene is TRBV10-2, the J gene TRBJ2-5; 11 nucleotides agree with TRBD1. Germline CDR1 and CDR2: WSHSY and SAAADI. The CDR3 totals 14 residues. The V and J ends lost 6 bases and 5 bases, in that order; junction bases with no gene match: 5. The CDR3 reads CASRGDRGTETQYF. CDR3 DNA: TGCGCCAGCAGGGGGGACAGGGGGACGGAGACCCAGTACTTC.

This clone was seen once. V and J are TRBV5-1 and TRBJ2-7, with 8 bases identical to TRBD1. The CDR3 runs to 15 residues. Unmatched junction bases numbered 5, after V lost 2 bases and J lost 1 base. The germline V gene has CDR1 SGHRS and CDR2 YFSETQ. The CDR3 protein is CASSFTGGPSYEQYF. The DNA of the CDR3 is TGCGCCAGCAGCTTCACAGGGGGACCTTCCTACGAGCAGTACTTC.

The J gene is TRBJ2-5, the V gene TRBV20-1, with 14 bases that match TRBD2. Looked up from germline, CDR1 is DFQATT and CDR2 is SNEGSKA (reference sequence). The CDR3 consists of 18 residues. With V trimmed by 3 bases and J by 5 bases, 14 bases remained unmatched. For the CDR3, the DNA is TGCAGTGCTAGTATGGAGGGACTAGCGGGGGCCCGGGTGGAGACCCAGTACTTC. It encodes CSASMEGLAGARVETQYF.

The chain carries TRBV5-1 and TRBJ1-1, with 8 bases aligning to TRBD1. In germline, CDR1 is SGHRS, CDR2 YFSETQ. Trimming took 0 bases from V and 4 from J; bases not matched to a gene: 5. The CDR3 runs to 15 residues. The CDR3 region has the DNA TGCGCCAGCAGCTTGGATACAGGGGGTACCACTGAAGCTTTCTTT. It encodes CASSLDTGGTTEAFF.

Here the CDR3 reads CASSLSRLANYGYTF. The CDR3 bases are TGTGCCAGCAGCTTATCACGGCTAGCTAACTATGGCTACACCTTC. V and J are TRBV7-8 and TRBJ1-2; D uncertain. Germline lookup yields CDR1 SGHVS and CDR2 FQNEAQ. This CDR3 has 15 residues. V dropped 2 bases and J dropped 0 bases, with 10 bases sitting between them.